The clone carrying this T cell receptor beta chain was detected a few times. The antigen is not known. This sample is drawn from a study of CD8 T cells in ankylosing spondylitis. General study points: Ankylosing spondylitis blood appeared to carry a characteristic TCR beta motif of roughly eight highly homologous variants. Reports say disease-linked clones showed up significantly more in matched ankylosing spondylitis synovial fluid. Earlier reports found some motif variants in synovial fluid and blood in reactive arthritis.

This CDR3 has 15 amino acids. Trimming pared 3 bases from V and 1 base from J, leaving 12 bases between. Per the germline V gene, CDR1 is MGHDK and CDR2 is SYGVNS. TCRdb re-called the 5' RACE reads through MiXCR, storing one row per CDR3 protein. The sample shows 390,000 or so distinct CDR3 sequences, around 24% of them seen only once. This sequence joins TRBV25-1 and TRBJ2-5; tentative D call: TRBD1 (6 bases). This TCR came from a male donor with ankylosing spondylitis. The source material was blood, either unsorted or a sorted T cell fraction (not recorded which). The CDR3 spells CASSDPRGSQETQYF. CDR3 DNA sequence: TGTGCCAGCAGTGATCCCAGGGGTAGCCAAGAGACCCAGTACTTC.